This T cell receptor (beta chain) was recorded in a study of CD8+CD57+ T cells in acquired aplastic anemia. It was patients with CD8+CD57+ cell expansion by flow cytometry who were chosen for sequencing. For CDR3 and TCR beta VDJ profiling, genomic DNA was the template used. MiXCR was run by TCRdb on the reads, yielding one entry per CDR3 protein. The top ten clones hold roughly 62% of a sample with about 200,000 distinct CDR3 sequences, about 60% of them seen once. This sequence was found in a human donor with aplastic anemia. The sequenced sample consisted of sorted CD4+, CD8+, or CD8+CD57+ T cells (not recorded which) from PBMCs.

This chain's CDR3 is CASSLAGGSTEAFF. DNA of the CDR3: TGTGCCAGCAGCTTGGCGGGGGGATCCACTGAAGCTTTCTTT. This chain links TRBV7-9 with TRBJ1-1; D possibly corresponds to TRBD1 (5 bases). Between the trimmed V and J ends, which lost 3 bases and 4 bases, there was a span of 12 bases. This CDR3 contains 14 residues. CDR1 and CDR2 from the germline V gene are SEHNR and FQNEAQ (reference sequence).